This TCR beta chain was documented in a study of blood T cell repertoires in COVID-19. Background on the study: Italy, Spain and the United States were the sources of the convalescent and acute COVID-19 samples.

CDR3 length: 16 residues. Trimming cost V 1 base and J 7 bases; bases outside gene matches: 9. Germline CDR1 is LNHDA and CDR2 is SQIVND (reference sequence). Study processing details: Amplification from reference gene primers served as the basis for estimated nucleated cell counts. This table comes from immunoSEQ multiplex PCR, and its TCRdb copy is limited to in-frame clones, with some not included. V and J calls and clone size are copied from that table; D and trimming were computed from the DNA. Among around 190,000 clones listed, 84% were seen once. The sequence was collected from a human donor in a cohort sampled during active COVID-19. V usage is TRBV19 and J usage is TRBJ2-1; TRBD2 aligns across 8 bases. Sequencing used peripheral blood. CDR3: CASSIGMSGGQNEQFF. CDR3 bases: TGTGCCAGTAGTATAGGTATGTCGGGGGGGCAGAATGAGCAGTTCTTC.